This T cell receptor (beta chain) came from a study of multiple sclerosis patients with progressive multifocal leukoencephalopathy. Findings and caveats of the study: In most PML patients, TRB repertoires appeared less diverse by entropy.

TCRdb's table, derived via immunoSEQ multiplex PCR, lists solely in-frame clones and lacks some. The repertoire consists of around 27,000 clones, with 90% occurring once and the leading ten covering 1.3%. The time point was: roughly 12 months of natalizumab therapy. Controls were natalizumab-treated multiple sclerosis patients who did not develop PML, sampled longitudinally. All PML patients were female, and all patients had earlier interferon beta. Trimming took 0 bases from V and 7 from J, leaving 16 bases between them. The germline V gene encodes CDR1 MGHRA and CDR2 YSYEKL. The CDR3 totals 16 residues. Turning to this clone: The antigen remains undetermined.

This rearrangement joins TRBV4-1 to TRBJ1-3; D remains ambiguous. The sample in question was PBMCs, obtained from a patient treated with natalizumab. The source of this sequence is a human donor with multiple sclerosis. The CDR3: CASSQERRPGRNTIYF. The CDR3 bases are TGCGCCAGCAGCCAAGAACGACGCCCCGGGCGGAACACCATATATTTT.